This T cell receptor (beta chain) was found in a study of Ad26.COV2.S vaccination and SARS-CoV-2 variants. Broader study findings: Spike-specific TCR breadth was greater after Ad26.COV2.S than placebo. TCR breadth and depth estimates may have understated total T cell responses.

Of note for this clone: Its specificity is unknown.

V lost 8 bases to trimming and J lost 6 bases; unmatched junction nucleotides: 7. The CDR3 is made up of 15 amino acids. Germline V gives CDR1 LNHDA, CDR2 SQIVND (reference sequence). The data were produced by immunoSEQ multiplex PCR, yet TCRdb's version contains in-frame clones alone and is incomplete. This table holds roughly 300,000 clones, 80% to 90% found once. Sample treatment: 15 to 20 received Ad26.COV2.S at low or high dose, single or two shots; 5 received placebo; per-sample allocation not given. The study sampled participants on day 63 after the first vaccine or placebo injection. The chain links TRBV19 to TRBJ1-6, with 10 bases that match TRBD1. This clonotype was obtained from a person aged 18-65 years who received the Ad26.COV2.S COVID-19 vaccine or a placebo. The sequencing used peripheral blood, collected in a trial of Ad26.COV2.S vaccine versus placebo. The CDR3 spells CASRTWTGGNSPLHF. CDR3 DNA sequence: TGTGCCAGTCGGACTTGGACAGGGGGTAATTCACCCCTCCACTTT. The variable domain in full, with the rest retrieved from reference TRBV19 and TRBJ1-6, is DGGITQSPKYLFRKEGQNVTLSCEQNLNHDAMYWYRQDPGQGLRLIYYSQIVNDFQKGDIAEGYSVSREKKESFPLTVTSAQKNPTAFYLCASRTWTGGNSPLHFGNGTRLTVT.